What follows describes a single T cell receptor beta chain. Its antigen remains unknown. The sample is drawn from a study of shared clonotypes between healthy human individuals. Study findings and constraints: An expected dependence of interdonor clonotype sharing on sequencing depth was noted. Donors were few, which limited the genetic and exposure-history diversity represented.

The assay was immunoSEQ multiplex PCR, and TCRdb's table has in-frame clones only and misses some. The sample carries around 700,000 clones, about three quarters recorded once. CDR3 length: 12 amino acids. V was trimmed by 5 bases and J by 0 bases, leaving 5 bases between them. Germline CDR1 and CDR2: SEHNR and FQNEAQ (reference sequence). Sequenced: memory CD4+ T cells sorted from blood. Subset: CD45RA-negative fraction. This chain connects TRBV7-9 to TRBJ2-7, with D unresolved. The sequence was collected from a woman aged 30 to 39 in good health. The CDR3, as DNA: TGTGCCAGCAGCCGTACCTCCTACGAGCAGTACTTC. Its translation is CASSRTSYEQYF.